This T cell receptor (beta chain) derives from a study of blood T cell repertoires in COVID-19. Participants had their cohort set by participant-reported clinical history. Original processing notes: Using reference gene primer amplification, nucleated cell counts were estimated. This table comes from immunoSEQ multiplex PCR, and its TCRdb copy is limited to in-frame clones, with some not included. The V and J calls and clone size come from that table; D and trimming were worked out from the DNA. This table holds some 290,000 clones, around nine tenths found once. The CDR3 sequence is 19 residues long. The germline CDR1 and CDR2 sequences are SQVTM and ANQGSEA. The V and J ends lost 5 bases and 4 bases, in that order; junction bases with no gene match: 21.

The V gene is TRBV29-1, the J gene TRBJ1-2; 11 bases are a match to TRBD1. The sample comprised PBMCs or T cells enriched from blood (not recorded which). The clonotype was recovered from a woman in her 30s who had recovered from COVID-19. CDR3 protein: CSVREERRTGGLVAYGYTF. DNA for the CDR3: TGCAGCGTTCGGGAAGAAAGGAGGACAGGGGGCTTAGTTGCCTATGGCTACACCTTC.